The rows below give T cell receptor beta chains drawn from one sample of a study of shared clonotypes between healthy human individuals. Method: immunoSEQ multiplex PCR; TCRdb's copy keeps in-frame clones and lacks some. The sample lists about 2.4 million clones; around 94% were seen once. Sample: naive CD4+ T cells sorted from blood. Source of these receptors: a man younger than 35 in good health. Each CDR3 is given with its conserved first and last residue. D genes are given only for firm matches. Some rows have no size entry. The others give once, few or many, or a class for an expanded clone.

v_call	cdr3_length	clone_size	j_call	d_call	cdr3_nt	cdr3_aa
TRBV19	11	.	TRBJ2-5	.	TGTGCCAGCAGGGGTTACGAGACCCAGTACTTC	CASRGYETQYF
TRBV9	17	.	TRBJ2-3	TRBD1	TGTGCCAGCAGCGTAGCTTCACAGGGGGCCAGCACAGATACGCAGTATTTT	CASSVASQGASTDTQYF
TRBV4-3	16	.	TRBJ1-2	.	TGCGCCAGCAGCCATTTAAACCAGGGACTGTTCTATGGCTACACCTTC	CASSHLNQGLFYGYTF
TRBV11-2	14	.	TRBJ1-6	.	TGTGCCAGCAGCTACACCGCCTATTTATCACCCCTCCACTTT	CASSYTAYLSPLHF
TRBV28	16	.	TRBJ2-5	TRBD1	TGTGCCAGCAGCCGACGACCGGGACAGAAACAAGAGACCCAGTACTTC	CASSRRPGQKQETQYF
TRBV9	13	few	TRBJ2-3	.	TGTGCCAGCAGCGTAGTCGGCTCGGATACGCAGTATTTT	CASSVVGSDTQYF
TRBV19	16	.	TRBJ1-1	.	TGTGCCAGTAGTATAGGTTTGGAGGGTAGGAACACTGAAGCTTTCTTT	CASSIGLEGRNTEAFF
TRBV18	14	few	TRBJ2-7	TRBD2	TGTGCCAGCTCACTGAGTAGCGGGATCCACGAGCAGTACTTC	CASSLSSGIHEQYF
TRBV6-5	13	.	TRBJ2-5	.	TGTGCCAGTAAGGGGCCAGCACAAGAGACCCAGTACTTC	CASKGPAQETQYF
TRBV29-1	9	.	TRBJ1-2	.	TGCAGCGAAGATCAGGGCTACACCTTC	CSEDQGYTF
TRBV5-1	14	.	TRBJ2-1	TRBD1	TGCGCCAGCAACAGGGGACAGTCCTACAATGAGCAGTTCTTC	CASNRGQSYNEQFF
TRBV4-2	16	.	TRBJ2-5	TRBD2	TGTGCCAGCAGCCCGGGACTAGCGGGCGTGCAAGAGACCCAGTACTTC	CASSPGLAGVQETQYF
TRBV2	13	.	TRBJ1-1	.	TGTGCCAGCAGTGTTGGGTTTTCCACTGAAGCTTTCTTT	CASSVGFSTEAFF
TRBV19	13	.	TRBJ1-5	.	TGTGCCAGTAGTAGGGGTAGCAATCAGCCCCAGCATTTT	CASSRGSNQPQHF
TRBV25-1	16	.	TRBJ2-3	.	TGTGCCAGCAGTGGTCGAAGGGCGGGGATCACAGATACGCAGTATTTT	CASSGRRAGITDTQYF
TRBV9	13	.	TRBJ1-2	.	TGTGCCAGCAGCGTAGGGTCCGTTCATGGCTACACCTTC	CASSVGSVHGYTF
TRBV19	14	.	TRBJ2-1	TRBD1	TGTGCCAGTAGTCAGGGGGCGCTAGACAATGAGCAGTTCTTC	CASSQGALDNEQFF
TRBV5-1	16	.	TRBJ2-2	TRBD2	TGCGCCAGCAGCTTTTTCGCGGGAGGTAGTACCGGGGAGCTGTTTTTT	CASSFFAGGSTGELFF
TRBV21-1	14	.	TRBJ1-1	.	TGTGCCAGCGACAGGGGGACCATGAACACTGAAGCTTTCTTT	CASDRGTMNTEAFF
TRBV5-6	17	.	TRBJ1-2	.	TGTGCCAGCAGCTTTGGGACCCCCGGGCAGGGAATCTATGGCTACACCTTC	CASSFGTPGQGIYGYTF
TRBV9	14	.	TRBJ1-4	TRBD1	TGTGCCAGCAGCGTGGGACAGGGAAGGGAAAAACTGTTTTTT	CASSVGQGREKLFF
TRBV27	18	.	TRBJ1-2	TRBD1	TGTGCCAGCAGTTTAGCGGCCACCGGGACAGCATCAAACTATGGCTACACCTTC	CASSLAATGTASNYGYTF
TRBV27	16	.	TRBJ2-3	TRBD2	TGTGCCAGCAGACGACCGGGACTAGCGGGCACAGATACGCAGTATTTT	CASRRPGLAGTDTQYF
TRBV7-9	19	.	TRBJ1-3	.	TGTGCCAGCAGCTTGGGGAGGGGAACCGACAGGAGCTCTGGAAACACCATATATTTT	CASSLGRGTDRSSGNTIYF
TRBV21-1	16	.	TRBJ2-7	.	TGTGCCAGCAGCGTACCGAGCGGGAGGGCCTTCTTCGAGCAGTACTTC	CASSVPSGRAFFEQYF
TRBV5-6	14	.	TRBJ2-7	TRBD1	TGTGCCAGCAGCTTCGGCAGGGGGCGATACGAGCAGTACTTC	CASSFGRGRYEQYF
TRBV6-4	15	.	TRBJ1-1	.	TGTGCCAGCAGTCCCTCAAGGGGATCCGGCACTGAAGCTTTCTTT	CASSPSRGSGTEAFF
TRBV19	15	.	TRBJ2-2	.	TGTGCCAGTAGTAGCGGAGGGGGAAAACACCGGGAGCTGTTTTTT	CASSSGGGKHRELFF
TRBV11-3	16	.	TRBJ2-1	TRBD2	TGTGCCAGCAGCTTAGAGGGGGGGAGCCACGAATCGGAGCAGTTCTTC	CASSLEGGSHESEQFF
TRBV19	13	.	TRBJ2-5	TRBD1	TGTGCCAGTAGTATCGGACAGGGGGGGACCCAGTACTTC	CASSIGQGGTQYF
TRBV19	15	.	TRBJ2-3	.	TGTGCCAGTAGTATGGGAAACCGACTCACAGATACGCAGTATTTT	CASSMGNRLTDTQYF
TRBV29-1	13	.	TRBJ1-5	.	TGCAGCGTTGCTATTCTGTTAGGGCAGCCCCAGCATTTT	CSVAILLGQPQHF
TRBV18	13	.	TRBJ1-1	.	TGTGCCAGCTCACCACCGAACCAGTCTGAAGCTTTCTTT	CASSPPNQSEAFF
TRBV11-2	15	.	TRBJ2-7	.	TGTGCCAGCAGCTTAGTCCCTAATTGGCCCTACGAGCAGTACTTC	CASSLVPNWPYEQYF
TRBV30	14	.	TRBJ1-1	TRBD1	TGTGCCAGAGGGACAGGGAAGAGGGGCACTGAAGCTTTCTTT	CARGTGKRGTEAFF
TRBV4-3	13	.	TRBJ1-4	TRBD1	TGCGCCAGCAGCCGGTACAGGGGTGAAAAACTGTTTTTT	CASSRYRGEKLFF
TRBV18	13	.	TRBJ2-5	.	TGTGCCAGCTCACCGGGGGGCCAAGAGACCCAGTACTTC	CASSPGGQETQYF
TRBV14	17	.	TRBJ2-1	TRBD2	TGTGCCAGCAGCCAAACTCTCGGACTAGCGGAATTAAATGAGCAGTTCTTC	CASSQTLGLAELNEQFF
TRBV19	13	.	TRBJ2-1	.	TGTGCCAGTAGACGGACCTTCGACAATGAGCAGTTCTTC	CASRRTFDNEQFF
TRBV2	15	.	TRBJ2-3	.	TGTGCCAGCAGTGAGTCAGGGTGGAAGAGGCTAACGCAGTATTTT	CASSESGWKRLTQYF
TRBV5-6	13	.	TRBJ2-5	.	TGTGCCAGCAGCTTGGAGAGAGGAGAGACCCAGTACTTC	CASSLERGETQYF
TRBV5-1	13	.	TRBJ2-7	TRBD2	TGCGCCAGCAAACTAGCGGGAGTCTACGAGCAGTACTTC	CASKLAGVYEQYF
TRBV7-9	11	.	TRBJ1-2	.	TGTGCCAGCAGCCCTGGAGCTAGCTACACCTTC	CASSPGASYTF
TRBV2	13	.	TRBJ2-7	TRBD2	TGTGCCAGCAGTGGAGCGGGAGAGACGAGACAGTACTTC	CASSGAGETRQYF
TRBV9	14	few	TRBJ2-7	TRBD2	TGTGCCAGCAGCGTGACTAGCGGACCCTACGAGCAGTACTTC	CASSVTSGPYEQYF
TRBV9	15	.	TRBJ2-1	.	TGTGCCAGCAGCCCGGGGGGCTACTCCTACAATGAGCAGTTCTTC	CASSPGGYSYNEQFF
TRBV5-1	16	.	TRBJ2-3	.	TGCGCCAGCAGCCCCCAGGGGCCCCGATACACAGATACGCAGTATTTT	CASSPQGPRYTDTQYF
TRBV5-1	15	.	TRBJ1-1	.	TGCGCCAGCAGCCGGAGGGGCCAGGCTGGGGGTGAAGCTTTCTTT	CASSRRGQAGGEAFF
TRBV6-6	15	.	TRBJ2-5	.	TGTGCCAGCAGCTACGCGGGCAGGACTCAAGAGACCCAGTACTTC	CASSYAGRTQETQYF
TRBV18	12	few	TRBJ2-5	.	TGTGCCAGCTCACCGATCCAAGAGACCCAGTACTTC	CASSPIQETQYF
TRBV5-1	15	.	TRBJ2-5	TRBD2	TGCGCCAGCAGCTTCCAGCGGGGGGTTCAAGAGACCCAGTACTTC	CASSFQRGVQETQYF
TRBV6-1	12	.	TRBJ1-1	.	TGTGCCAGCAGTGAGACCGATTCACAAGCTTTCTTT	CASSETDSQAFF